Following are 31 T cell receptor beta chains from one sample sequenced in a study of blood T cell repertoires in COVID-19. Generated by immunoSEQ multiplex PCR, the TCRdb table keeps only in-frame clones and is missing some. The top ten hold over 15% of the sample, which has 65,000 to 85,000 clones, roughly 80% seen once. Source material: peripheral blood. Every receptor here comes from a woman aged 55-69 years with acute or convalescent COVID-19.

The chain employs TRBV7-9 and TRBJ2-3; 11 nucleotides line up with TRBD2. CDR1 SEHNR and CDR2 FQNEAQ come from the germline V gene (reference sequence). Trimming cost V 5 bases and J 2 bases; bases outside gene matches: 9. The CDR3 extends over 17 amino acids. CDR3 loop: CASSQKGTSGLTDTQYF. In DNA form, the CDR3 reads TGTGCCAGCAGCCAAAAAGGGACTAGCGGACTCACAGATACGCAGTATTTT.

V gene TRBV6-2 or TRBV6-3 combines with J gene TRBJ2-5; 7 nucleotides match TRBD1. Looked up from germline, CDR1 is MNHEY and CDR2 is SVGEGT. J gave up 5 bases and V 6 bases, and 12 bases lay outside the gene matches. The CDR3 has 15 residues. CDR3 residues: CASSPRQGGGETQYF. Here the CDR3 DNA reads TGTGCCAGCAGCCCGAGACAGGGTGGGGGTGAGACCCAGTACTTC.

The chain couples TRBV5-6 to TRBJ2-2; TRBD2 might be the D (6 bases). V was cut by 5 bases and J by 8 bases, with 16 bases left in between. Germline V gene lookup returns CDR1 SGHDT and CDR2 YYEEEE. The CDR3 length is 14 residues. The CDR3 DNA reads TGTGCCAGCAGATACAGACTAGGAGCAGGGGAGCTGTTTTTT. It encodes CASRYRLGAGELFF. Variable domain in full (rest from reference TRBV5-6 and TRBJ2-2): DAGVTQSPTHLIKTRGQQVTLRCSPKSGHDTVSWYQQALGQGPQFIFQYYEEEERQRGNFPDRFSGHQFPNYSSELNVNALLLGDSALYLCASRYRLGAGELFFGEGSRLTVL.

Concerning this clone: At one end, the junction sequence differs from germline, possibly due to a read error. The V gene is TRBV6-1, the J gene TRBJ1-3; D uncertain. Looked up from germline, CDR1 is MNHNS and CDR2 is SASEGT. The CDR3 totals 13 residues. CDR3 nucleotide sequence: TGTGCCAGCAATGAACTCTCTGGAAACACCATATATTTT. Encoded protein: CASNELSGNTIYF.

This clone has only a few counts. This chain uses TRBV5-8 with TRBJ1-1, with unresolved D. Trimming pared 3 bases from V and 4 bases from J, leaving 19 bases between. CDR1 and CDR2 (germline): SGHTS, YDEGEE. This CDR3 has 16 amino acids. Here the CDR3 reads CASSWMTGWASTEAFF. The CDR3 DNA reads as TGTGCCAGCAGCTGGATGACCGGCTGGGCATCCACTGAAGCTTTCTTT.

This sequence joins TRBV4-2 and TRBJ2-3; TRBD2 matches at 12 bases. This CDR3 contains 17 residues. Germline V gene lookup returns CDR1 LGHNA and CDR2 YNFKEQ. V lost 0 bases, J lost 4 bases, and 5 bases stayed unmatched. This CDR3 is CASSQELAGGGADTQYF. The CDR3 DNA reads TGTGCCAGCAGCCAAGAACTAGCGGGGGGCGGGGCAGATACGCAGTATTTT.

This clone was detected only a few times. The chain combines TRBV5-1 with TRBJ2-2; a weak D match, TRBD2 (5 bases). CDR1 and CDR2 from the germline V gene are SGHRS and YFSETQ. The V end lost 0 bases, the J end lost 5 bases, and 11 bases lay between the germline ends. The CDR3 loop spans 15 amino acids. The CDR3 loop is CASSLDSGDTGELFF. CDR3 nucleotide sequence: TGCGCCAGCAGCTTGGATTCCGGGGATACCGGGGAGCTGTTTTTT.

The rearrangement uses TRBV5-4 and TRBJ2-1; TRBD2 agrees at 10 bases. V was pared by 0 bases and J by 6 bases, with 6 bases of the junction left unmatched. Germline V gene sequence: CDR1 SGHNT, CDR2 YYREEE (reference sequence). The CDR3 sequence is 16 residues long. The CDR3 bases are TGTGCCAGCAGCTTGGAAGCGGGGGGGCCTTCCAATGAGCAGTTCTTC. Translated: CASSLEAGGPSNEQFF.

The chain employs TRBV7-2 and TRBJ1-5; D uncertain. Germline V lookup: CDR1 SGHTA, CDR2 FQGNSA. CDR3 length: 14 amino acids. V was cut by 3 bases and J by 1 base, with 7 bases left in between. The CDR3: CASSFKMSNQPQHF. For the CDR3, the DNA is TGTGCCAGCAGCTTCAAAATGAGCAATCAGCCCCAGCATTTT.

The CDR3, as DNA: TGCGCCAGCAGCTTGGAGCCAAAGGGGGCGCGAAATGAAAAACTGTTTTTT. Translating it yields CASSLEPKGARNEKLFF. The chain recombines TRBV5-1 with TRBJ1-4; 7 positions agree with TRBD1. The germline CDR1 and CDR2 sequences are SGHRS and YFSETQ. The trim removed 0 bases at V and 5 bases at J, leaving 10 bases unmatched. The CDR3 is made up of 17 amino acids.

The chain links TRBV9 to TRBJ1-1; a possible D gene is TRBD1 (6 bases). CDR3 size: 15 residues. V was trimmed by 2 bases and J by 8 bases, leaving 19 bases between them. Germline lookup yields CDR1 SGDLS and CDR2 YYNGEE. CDR3 DNA: TGTGCCAGCAGCGTCGCCGGGACAATCCCAACAGAAGCTTTCTTT. This gives the protein CASSVAGTIPTEAFF.

DNA of the CDR3: TGTGCCACCAGTGACCCACCGCGGGATACGCAGTATTTT. It is translated as CATSDPPRDTQYF. The gene calls are TRBV24-1 and TRBJ2-3, with D hard to call. The CDR3 spans 13 residues. Looked up from germline, CDR1 is KGHDR and CDR2 is SFDVKD. V was pared by 4 bases and J by 6 bases, with 10 bases between.

The chain employs TRBV7-2 and TRBJ1-1; TRBD1 matches 8 bases. J was trimmed by 7 bases and V by 0 bases; bases with no gene match: 1. The CDR3 length is 13 residues. Germline CDR1 and CDR2: SGHTA and FQGNSA. CDR3 region: CASSLATGGEAFF. The DNA of the CDR3 is TGTGCCAGCAGCTTAGCTACAGGGGGTGAAGCTTTCTTT.

The chain links TRBV6-2 or TRBV6-3 to TRBJ2-7; 9 nucleotides line up with TRBD1. Trimming cost V 5 bases and J 6 bases; bases outside gene matches: 2. The CDR3 extends over 12 amino acids. Germline CDR1 is MNHEY and CDR2 is SVGEGT. The CDR3 DNA follows: TGTGCCAGCAGTCAGACAGGGGGCGAGCAGTACTTC. It yields the protein CASSQTGGEQYF.

This clone was seen a handful of times. V gene TRBV27 combines with J gene TRBJ1-4, with a tentative D call TRBD1 (5 bases). The CDR3 covers 14 residues. The V end lost 2 bases, the J end lost 5 bases, and 9 bases lay between the germline ends. The germline CDR1 and CDR2 sequences are MNHEY and SMNVEV (reference sequence). The CDR3 sequence: CASSLQGRNEKLFF. The CDR3 nucleotides read TGTGCCAGCAGTTTACAGGGAAGGAATGAAAAACTGTTTTTT.

The rearrangement uses TRBV7-9 and TRBJ1-5, with D maybe TRBD1 (6 bases). The V end was cut by 1 base, the J end by 5 bases, with 9 bases between. CDR1 is SEHNR, CDR2 FQNEAQ, per germline (reference sequence). The CDR3 is 14 amino acids. In DNA form, the CDR3 reads TGTGCCAGCAGCTTAGGGGGGCAGGATCAGCCCCAGCATTTT. Amino acids: CASSLGGQDQPQHF.

This clone appeared once. The rearrangement joins TRBV30 to TRBJ1-1; D ambiguous. Germline V gene data show CDR1 as GTSNPN and CDR2 as SVGIG (reference sequence). With 2 bases removed from V and 0 bases from J, the gap between germline ends came to 13 bases. This CDR3 has 15 residues. The CDR3 coding sequence is TGTGCCTGGAGTCTCTTAGATGGTCTGAACACTGAAGCTTTCTTT. Its translation is CAWSLLDGLNTEAFF. Full variable domain (rest looked up from reference TRBV30 and TRBJ1-1): SQTIHQWPATLVQPVGSPLSLECTVEGTSNPNLYWYRQAAGRGLQLLFYSVGIGQISSEVPQNLSASRPQDRQFILSSKKLLLSDSGFYLCAWSLLDGLNTEAFFGQGTRLTVV.

This clone was detected a few times. J is TRBJ2-7 and V is TRBV29-1; 10 bases match TRBD1. Losses at the gene ends were 4 bases for V and 5 bases for J; bases not matched to a gene: 2. In germline, CDR1 is SQVTM, CDR2 ANQGSEA. The CDR3 sequence is 12 residues long. CDR3 in DNA: TGCAGCGTTGCGGACAGGGGGAACGAGCAGTACTTC. Amino acids: CSVADRGNEQYF.

V gene TRBV12-3 or TRBV12-4 combines with J gene TRBJ1-1; D possibly corresponds to TRBD1 (5 bases). There are 13 residues in the CDR3. Between the trimmed V and J ends, which lost 0 bases and 3 bases, there was a span of 5 bases. This CDR3 is CASSLAGDTEAFF. The CDR3, as DNA: TGTGCCAGCAGTTTAGCAGGGGACACTGAAGCTTTCTTT.

The V call is TRBV5-1, the J call TRBJ2-1; 8 bases align to TRBD2. With 4 bases clipped from V and 9 bases from J, the junction kept 9 bases outside the gene matches. There are 14 residues in the CDR3. Germline V CDR1 and CDR2: SGHRS, YFSETQ. CDR3: CASSDTGGAGEQFF. The CDR3 region has the DNA TGCGCCAGCAGCGATACGGGGGGGGCCGGTGAGCAGTTCTTC.

This chain joins TRBV9 and TRBJ1-2; 12 nucleotides align to TRBD1. J was trimmed by 7 bases and V by 4 bases; bases with no gene match: 14. Germline V gene data show CDR1 as SGDLS and CDR2 as YYNGEE. The CDR3 extends over 17 amino acids. CDR3 sequence: CASSSRPGTGGKGGYTF. The DNA of the CDR3 is TGTGCCAGCAGCTCCCGCCCCGGGACAGGGGGCAAGGGTGGCTACACCTTC.

The sample holds one count of this clone. The chain is built from TRBV27 and TRBJ1-2, with TRBD1 identical over 9 bases. J lost 4 bases, V lost 5 bases, and 11 bases had no gene match. Germline assignment: CDR1 MNHEY and CDR2 SMNVEV (reference sequence). The CDR3 runs 16 residues. The CDR3 is CASSPISTGGVYGYTF. CDR3 bases: TGTGCCAGCAGTCCCATCTCGACAGGGGGGGTCTATGGCTACACCTTC.

This chain uses TRBV6-2 or TRBV6-3 with TRBJ2-3; the D gene is possibly TRBD2 (6 bases). The length of the CDR3 is 16 residues. The V gene lost 4 bases and the J gene lost 0 bases, with 14 bases spanning the gap. Germline V lookup: CDR1 MNHEY, CDR2 SVGEGT. CDR3 protein: CASSFGGIQSTDTQYF. The CDR3 DNA is TGTGCCAGCAGTTTCGGGGGTATCCAAAGCACAGATACGCAGTATTTT.

This clone was seen just once. The same CDR3 arises from other DNA sequences in this sample as well. This chain joins TRBV6-5 and TRBJ2-5; the match to TRBD2 covers 14 bases. Germline V gene lookup returns CDR1 MNHEY and CDR2 SVGAGI. V shed 6 bases, J shed 2 bases, and the junction held 2 bases outside the gene matches. This CDR3 has 15 residues. DNA of the CDR3: TGTGCCAGCAGAAGGACTAGCGGGGGGCAAGAGACCCAGTACTTC. Protein sequence: CASRRTSGGQETQYF.

The chain carries TRBV9 and TRBJ1-5; 9 bases are a match to TRBD1. With V trimmed by 8 bases and J by 2 bases, 5 bases remained unmatched. Looked up from germline, CDR1 is SGDLS and CDR2 is YYNGEE. The CDR3 contains 14 residues. The CDR3: CASSRDRGNQPQHF. For the CDR3, the DNA is TGTGCCAGTTCCCGGGACAGGGGCAATCAGCCCCAGCATTTT.

This rearrangement joins TRBV3-1 (or the pseudogene TRBV3-2) to TRBJ1-1, with 7 bases lining up with TRBD1. This CDR3 is built from 12 residues. With 7 bases clipped from V and 3 bases from J, the junction kept 2 bases outside the gene matches. The germline V gene encodes CDR1 LGHDT and CDR2 YNNKEL (reference sequence). The CDR3 DNA sequence: TGTGCCAGCAACAGGGGAGACACTGAAGCTTTCTTT. Its translation: CASNRGDTEAFF.

This clone was recorded only once. The chain joins TRBV19 to TRBJ2-5; TRBD1 is a possible D gene (6 bases). V was pared by 5 bases and J by 5 bases, with 15 bases between. This CDR3 region has 14 residues. CDR1 is LNHDA and CDR2 is SQIVND in the germline V gene (reference sequence). The DNA for the CDR3 is TGTGCCAGTAGTCCGGCCAGGGGAAGGGAGACCCAGTACTTC. Translation gives CASSPARGRETQYF.

The rearrangement joins TRBV24-1 to TRBJ1-1, with TRBD1 as a possible D gene (5 bases). The germline V gene encodes CDR1 KGHDR and CDR2 SFDVKD. V was pared by 10 bases and J by 2 bases, with 13 bases between. The CDR3 length is 13 residues. The CDR3 coding sequence is TGTGCCACTGCACGAGACAGCAACACTGAAGCTTTCTTT. Amino acids: CATARDSNTEAFF.

V gene TRBV10-3 combines with J gene TRBJ1-5; 8 nucleotides match TRBD1. The CDR3 spans 15 residues. Germline values: CDR1 ENHRY, CDR2 SYGVKD. Unmatched junction bases numbered 8, after V lost 3 bases and J lost 7 bases. The CDR3 bases are TGTGCCATCAGTGAAGGGACAGGCTCGGGGCAGCCCCAGCATTTT. This translates into CAISEGTGSGQPQHF.

Note on this clone: A read error may produce the germline difference seen at one junction end. The rearrangement uses TRBV24-1 and TRBJ1-5; D remains unclear. CDR1 is KGHDR, CDR2 SFDVKD, per germline. CDR3 length equals 13 residues. The CDR3 nucleotides are TGTGCGACCAGCCAGTATAGCAATCAGCCCCAGCATTTT. As protein: CATSQYSNQPQHF.

This chain uses TRBV6-6 with TRBJ1-1; possible D gene TRBD1, 6 bases. The CDR3 consists of 15 residues. Germline V gene sequence: CDR1 MNHNY, CDR2 SVGAGI (reference sequence). V was pared by 7 bases and J by 2 bases, with 17 bases between. CDR3 loop: CASTLSLGGNTEAFF. The CDR3 DNA sequence: TGTGCCAGCACCCTATCCCTTGGGGGCAACACTGAAGCTTTCTTT.